The table lists the clone carrying this T cell receptor (beta chain) with many counts. Its antigen is not known. This entry comes from a study of T cells in Graves' hyperthyroidism and ophthalmopathy. Study-level findings and limits: Most clonotypes expanded in the thyroid (above 0.001) were also present in blood.

CDR1 is SGHRS and CDR2 is YFSETQ in the germline V gene. V was clipped by 0 bases and J by 10 bases, with 11 bases between them. This CDR3 has 13 amino acids. RNA transcripts provided the source from which TCR beta CDR3 regions were amplified. The TCR CDR3 was amplified in a first-round RT-PCR using the HTBI primer set. TCRdb itself ran the multiplex PCR reads through MiXCR, one entry per CDR3 protein. The sample gives 640,000 or so distinct CDR3 sequences, approximately 15% of which show up once; about 7% is in the top ten. At least 3 on the Clinical Activity Score was recorded for ophthalmopathy patients, who also had NOSPECS grade at least 4 and duration under 3 months. Lactation, pregnancy, other autoimmune disease or uncontrolled infection excluded patients.

Sequencing was carried out using blood. The chain couples TRBV5-1 to TRBJ2-1; D is uncertain. This receptor was obtained from a woman in her late teens or twenties with Graves' ophthalmopathy. CDR3 protein: CASSLDSVPEQFF. In DNA, the CDR3 is TGCGCCAGCAGCTTGGATTCAGTCCCGGAGCAGTTCTTC.